A single sample is the source of the 18 T cell receptor beta chains below, sequenced in a study of T cell repertoires in cytomegalovirus infection. TCRdb re-analysed the reads in MiXCR, keeping a single row per CDR3 protein. The sample consists of around 800,000 distinct CDR3 sequences, around a third of them appearing once. Which antigens these TCRs recognize remains unknown. The material sequenced was cultured CD8+ T cells from PBMCs, taken from culture after CMV antigen stimulation. The source is a human donor in good health (CMV status not recorded). Some clones in this sample may be carry-over from other donors' samples.

This clonotype appeared many times. The chain couples TRBV3-1 to TRBJ1-4, with 9 bases identical to TRBD1. Trimming removed 2 bases from V and 7 bases from J; junction bases left unmatched: 8. In germline, CDR1 is LGHDT, CDR2 YNNKEL (reference sequence). The CDR3 is 16 residues long. CDR3 amino acids: CASSQPSTGGGEKLFF. In nucleotides, the CDR3 is TGTGCCAGCAGCCAACCCTCCACAGGGGGCGGTGAAAAACTGTTTTTT.

This clonotype came up a few times. V gene TRBV7-2 combines with J gene TRBJ2-1; D call uncertain. CDR1 is SGHTA and CDR2 is FQGNSA in the germline V gene. The CDR3 sequence is 14 residues long. Trimming left V 8 bases short and J 2 bases short, with 13 bases between. The CDR3 region has the DNA TGTGCCAGCTGTTTCCCTCCGACCTACAATGAGCAGTTCTTC. Protein: CASCFPPTYNEQFF.

The chain employs TRBV13 and TRBJ1-5; D perhaps matches TRBD1 (5 bases). CDR3 size: 15 residues. Germline V CDR1 and CDR2: PRHDT, FYEKMQ (reference sequence). The V and J ends lost 2 bases and 3 bases respectively, with 11 bases between them. Here the CDR3 DNA reads TGTGCCAGCAGCTTAACCAGACAGCCCAATCAGCCCCAGCATTTT. Translation gives CASSLTRQPNQPQHF. Together with reference TRBV13 and TRBJ1-5, the CDR3 gives the full variable domain: AAGVIQSPRHLIKEKRETATLKCYPIPRHDTVYWYQQGPGQDPQFLISFYEKMQSDKGSIPDRFSAQQFSDYHSELNMSSLELGDSALYFCASSLTRQPNQPQHFGDGTRLSIL.

J is TRBJ1-1 and V is TRBV12-5; possible D gene TRBD1, 5 bases. The CDR3 runs to 14 residues. Germline assignment: CDR1 LGHNT and CDR2 FRNRAP. Trimming took 8 bases from V and 4 from J, leaving 17 bases between them. The CDR3 protein is CASNQGGSATEAFF. The CDR3 DNA reads as TGTGCTAGTAACCAGGGTGGCTCCGCCACTGAAGCTTTCTTT. Filled out from reference TRBV12-5 and TRBJ1-1, the complete variable domain reads DARVTQTPRHKVTEMGQEVTMRCQPILGHNTVFWYRQTMMQGLELLAYFRNRAPLDDSGMPKDRFSAEMPDATLATLKIQPSEPRDSAVYFCASNQGGSATEAFFGQGTRLTVV.

On this clonotype: This may be a read error: a much more frequent sequence differs by one nucleotide. The CDR3: CANSLIPRHTDTQYF. DNA for the CDR3: TGTGCCAACAGCTTAATTCCGAGACATACAGATACGCAGTATTTT. The chain combines TRBV7-6 with TRBJ2-3; D call uncertain. CDR3 size: 15 residues. Germline-derived CDR1 and CDR2 are SGHVS and FNYEAQ.

This clonotype occurred a few times. This rearrangement joins TRBV4-1 to TRBJ2-1; possibly TRBD1 or TRBD2 for D (5 bases each). The V end was cut by 6 bases, the J end by 7 bases, with 22 bases between. The V gene's germline CDR1 is MGHRA and CDR2 YSYEKL. The CDR3 runs to 16 residues. CDR3 amino acids: CASSSEVGETVNEQFF. DNA for the CDR3: TGCGCCAGCAGTTCTGAGGTGGGGGAGACCGTGAATGAGCAGTTCTTC.

The table lists this clonotype with a few counts. The CDR3 coding sequence is TGTGCCAGCAGCTTGGAAATGGGCAATGAAGCTTTCTTT. Amino acid sequence: CASSLEMGNEAFF. The chain joins TRBV5-4 to TRBJ1-1; D gene unclear. The germline V gene encodes CDR1 SGHNT and CDR2 YYREEE (reference sequence). V lost 0 bases to trimming and J lost 7 bases, with 10 bases between them. This CDR3 is 13 amino acids long.

This clonotype was observed a single time. The conserved phenylalanine or tryptophan is not found at the CDR3 terminus, so this likely reflects a read error. The chain is built from TRBV6-1 and TRBJ1-5, with TRBD1 matching 7 bases. Trimming at V came to 5 bases and at J to 3 bases, leaving 4 bases not matched to a gene. The CDR3 has 14 amino acids. The V gene's germline CDR1 is MNHNS and CDR2 SASEGT. The CDR3 loop reads CASSRDSLNQPQHV. CDR3 DNA sequence: TGTGCCAGCAGTCGGGACAGCCTCAATCAGCCCCAGCATGTT.

This clonotype has a count of ten or more. V gene TRBV7-8 combines with J gene TRBJ2-1; 10 nucleotides line up with TRBD2. CDR1 is SGHVS and CDR2 is FQNEAQ in the germline V gene. The CDR3 has 18 residues. V gave up 0 bases and J gave up 8 bases; unmatched junction bases: 13. The CDR3 region is CASSLAWLAGVVWDEQFF. The DNA for the CDR3 is TGTGCCAGCAGCTTAGCCTGGCTAGCGGGGGTTGTATGGGATGAGCAGTTCTTC.

There are many counts of this clonotype. V and J are TRBV29-1 and TRBJ2-1; 7 positions match TRBD2. Germline loops: CDR1 SQVTM, CDR2 ANQGSEA. Unmatched junction bases numbered 15, after V lost 7 bases and J lost 6 bases. This CDR3 region has 15 residues. DNA of the CDR3: TGCAGCGCGCGATTGGCAGCGGGGAGGCGCAATGAGCAGTTCTTC. Protein sequence: CSARLAAGRRNEQFF.

The sample holds many counts of this clonotype. The chain recombines TRBV7-8 with TRBJ2-1; TRBD2 might be the D (5 bases). In germline, CDR1 is SGHVS, CDR2 FQNEAQ. The CDR3 spans 12 residues. V shed 6 bases and J shed 10 bases, with 13 bases lying between them. DNA for the CDR3: TGTGCCAGCAGGGACTCGCTCCAGGAGCAGTTCTTC. Protein: CASRDSLQEQFF.

This clonotype appeared a few times. This chain joins TRBV7-6 and TRBJ2-1; possibly TRBD2 for D (5 bases). V gave up 5 bases and J gave up 4 bases, with 15 bases separating them. This CDR3 is 15 amino acids long. CDR1 SGHVS and CDR2 FNYEAQ come from the germline V gene. The CDR3 region has the DNA TGTGCCAGCAGCCCAGAGGAGCGGAGGTACAATGAGCAGTTCTTC. Translation: CASSPEERRYNEQFF.

This clonotype appeared a few times. Here the CDR3 DNA reads TGCAGCGTGTCTCAGGGGAGGCAGGATGGCTACACCTTC. This gives the protein CSVSQGRQDGYTF. This chain connects TRBV29-1 to TRBJ1-2, with D tentatively TRBD1 (6 bases). With 6 bases removed from V and 6 bases from J, the gap between germline ends came to 17 bases. Germline CDR1 and CDR2: SQVTM and ANQGSEA. This CDR3 spans 13 amino acids.

V gene TRBV7-9 combines with J gene TRBJ1-2, with TRBD1 matching over 8 bases. Per the germline V gene, CDR1 is SEHNR and CDR2 is FQNEAQ (reference sequence). CDR3 length: 16 residues. With 3 bases clipped from V and 6 bases from J, the junction kept 12 bases outside the gene matches. The CDR3 reads CASSLAGQGALDGYTF. CDR3 in DNA: TGTGCCAGCAGCTTGGCAGGTCAGGGGGCCCTCGATGGCTACACCTTC. The full variable domain, rest sourced from reference TRBV7-9 and TRBJ1-2, is DTGVSQNPRHKITKRGQNVTFRCDPISEHNRLYWYRQTLGQGPEFLTYFQNEAQLEKSRLLSDRFSAERPKGSFSTLEIQRTEQGDSAMYLCASSLAGQGALDGYTFGSGTRLTVV.

This clonotype was observed a single time. The chain uses TRBV13 and TRBJ2-1; a weak D match, TRBD2 (6 bases). Germline values: CDR1 PRHDT, CDR2 FYEKMQ (reference sequence). This CDR3 spans 15 amino acids. V was shortened by 5 bases and J by 2 bases, with 13 bases between the two germline ends. The CDR3 sequence is CASSDPGGAYNEQFF. The CDR3 nucleotides read TGTGCCAGCAGCGACCCAGGAGGGGCCTACAATGAGCAGTTCTTC.

This clonotype has at least ten counts. The chain employs TRBV7-8 and TRBJ1-4; tentative D call: TRBD1 (6 bases). The V gene's germline CDR1 is SGHVS and CDR2 FQNEAQ. The CDR3 consists of 15 residues. V was trimmed by 7 bases and J by 8 bases, leaving 20 bases between them. CDR3 loop: CASTPLRGVVEKLFF. The CDR3 nucleotides are TGTGCCAGCACCCCGCTTAGGGGGGTGGTGGAAAAACTGTTTTTT. Complete variable domain (other parts from reference TRBV7-8 and TRBJ1-4): GAGVSQSPRYKVAKRGQDVALRCDPISGHVSLFWYQQALGQGPEFLTYFQNEAQLDKSGLPSDRFFAERPEGSVSTLKIQRTQQEDSAVYLCASTPLRGVVEKLFFGSGTQLSVL.

In this sample, this clonotype turned up a few times. This rearrangement joins TRBV6-6 to TRBJ2-1, with 7 bases lining up with TRBD1. J gave up 3 bases and V 5 bases, and 7 bases lay outside the gene matches. CDR3 length equals 15 residues. Germline CDR1 reads MNHNY; CDR2 reads SVGAGI (reference sequence). The CDR3 loop reads CASSLGQRDYNEQFF. The CDR3 DNA reads as TGTGCCAGCAGTCTGGGACAGCGAGACTACAATGAGCAGTTCTTC.

This clonotype was observed a handful of times. The chain employs TRBV7-9 and TRBJ1-3; 9 nucleotides match TRBD1. J was trimmed by 2 bases and V by 5 bases; bases with no gene match: 7. CDR1 and CDR2 from the germline V gene are SEHNR and FQNEAQ (reference sequence). The CDR3 totals 16 residues. For the CDR3, the DNA is TGTGCCAGCAGCCAACCTGGACAGGGGACTGGAAACACCATATATTTT. Translating gives CASSQPGQGTGNTIYF.